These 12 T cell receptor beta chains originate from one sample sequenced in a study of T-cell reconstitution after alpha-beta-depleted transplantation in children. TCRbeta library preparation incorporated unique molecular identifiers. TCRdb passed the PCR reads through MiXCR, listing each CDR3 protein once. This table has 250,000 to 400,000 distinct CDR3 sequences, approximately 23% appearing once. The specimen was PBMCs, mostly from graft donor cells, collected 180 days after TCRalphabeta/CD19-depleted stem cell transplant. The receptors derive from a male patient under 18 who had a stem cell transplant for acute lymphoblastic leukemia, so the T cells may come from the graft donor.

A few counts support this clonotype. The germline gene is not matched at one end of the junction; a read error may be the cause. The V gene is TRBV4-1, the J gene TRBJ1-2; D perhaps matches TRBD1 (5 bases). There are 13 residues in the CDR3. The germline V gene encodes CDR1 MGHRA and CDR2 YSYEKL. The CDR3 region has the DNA TGCGCCAGCAGCGAAATACCGGGGCTTTCGCCCCTCTTC. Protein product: CASSEIPGLSPLF.

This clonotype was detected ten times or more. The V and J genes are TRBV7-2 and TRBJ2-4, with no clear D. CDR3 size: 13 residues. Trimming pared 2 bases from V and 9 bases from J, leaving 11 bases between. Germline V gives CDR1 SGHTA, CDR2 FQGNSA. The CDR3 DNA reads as TGTGCCAGCAGCTTAAGGCAGGCGGCCATTCAGTACTTC. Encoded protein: CASSLRQAAIQYF.

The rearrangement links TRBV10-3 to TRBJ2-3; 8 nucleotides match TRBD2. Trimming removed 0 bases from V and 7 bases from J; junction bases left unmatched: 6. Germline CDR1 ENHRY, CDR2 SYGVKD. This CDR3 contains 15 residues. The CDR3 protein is CAISESRIAGNTQYF. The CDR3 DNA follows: TGTGCCATCAGTGAGTCGAGGATAGCGGGAAATACGCAGTATTTT.

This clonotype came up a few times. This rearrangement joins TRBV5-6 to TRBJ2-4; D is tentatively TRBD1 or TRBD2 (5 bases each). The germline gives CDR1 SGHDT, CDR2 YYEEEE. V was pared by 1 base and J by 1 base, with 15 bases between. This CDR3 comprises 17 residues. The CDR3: CASSLPPFWGAKNIQYF. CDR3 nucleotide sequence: TGTGCCAGCAGCTTGCCACCGTTTTGGGGGGCCAAAAACATTCAGTACTTC. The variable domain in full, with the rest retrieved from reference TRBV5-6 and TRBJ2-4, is DAGVTQSPTHLIKTRGQQVTLRCSPKSGHDTVSWYQQALGQGPQFIFQYYEEEERQRGNFPDRFSGHQFPNYSSELNVNALLLGDSALYLCASSLPPFWGAKNIQYFGAGTRLSVL.

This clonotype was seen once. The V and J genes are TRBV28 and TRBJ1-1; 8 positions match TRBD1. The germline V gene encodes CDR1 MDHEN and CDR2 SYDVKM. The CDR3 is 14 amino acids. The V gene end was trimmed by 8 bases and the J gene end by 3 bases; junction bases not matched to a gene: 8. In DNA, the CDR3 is TGTGCCAGCTCCCCCCAGGGGGCGTACACTGAAGCTTTCTTT. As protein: CASSPQGAYTEAFF.

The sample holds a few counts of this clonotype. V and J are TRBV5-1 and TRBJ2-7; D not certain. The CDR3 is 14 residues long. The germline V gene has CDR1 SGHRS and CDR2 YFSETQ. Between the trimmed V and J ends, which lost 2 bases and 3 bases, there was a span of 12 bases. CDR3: CASSFEGPDYEQYF. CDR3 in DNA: TGCGCCAGCAGCTTCGAAGGGCCCGACTACGAGCAGTACTTC.

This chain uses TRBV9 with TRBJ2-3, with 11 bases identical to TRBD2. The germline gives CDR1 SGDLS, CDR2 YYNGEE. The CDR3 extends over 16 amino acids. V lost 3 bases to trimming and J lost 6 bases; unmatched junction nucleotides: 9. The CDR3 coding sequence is TGTGCCAGCAGCGCCTTAGCGGGAGGGCCTTTGGATACGCAGTATTTT. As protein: CASSALAGGPLDTQYF.

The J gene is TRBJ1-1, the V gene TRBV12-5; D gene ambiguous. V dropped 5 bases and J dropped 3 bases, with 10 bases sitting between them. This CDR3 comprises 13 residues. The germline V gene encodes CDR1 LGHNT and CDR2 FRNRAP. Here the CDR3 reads CASGGWVDTEAFF. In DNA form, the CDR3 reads TGTGCTAGTGGTGGTTGGGTGGACACTGAAGCTTTCTTT.

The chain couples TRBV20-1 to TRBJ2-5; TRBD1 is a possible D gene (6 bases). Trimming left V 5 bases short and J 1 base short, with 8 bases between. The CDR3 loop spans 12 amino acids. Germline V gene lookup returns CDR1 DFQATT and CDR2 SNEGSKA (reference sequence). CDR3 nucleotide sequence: TGCAGTGCTTCAGGGGTCCAAGAGACCCAGTACTTC. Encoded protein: CSASGVQETQYF.

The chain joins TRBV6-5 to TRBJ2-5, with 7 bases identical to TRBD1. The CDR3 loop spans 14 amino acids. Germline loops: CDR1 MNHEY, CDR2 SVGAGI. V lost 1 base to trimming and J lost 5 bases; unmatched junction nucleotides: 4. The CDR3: CASSYYRGGETQYF. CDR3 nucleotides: TGTGCCAGCAGTTACTACAGGGGCGGGGAGACCCAGTACTTC.

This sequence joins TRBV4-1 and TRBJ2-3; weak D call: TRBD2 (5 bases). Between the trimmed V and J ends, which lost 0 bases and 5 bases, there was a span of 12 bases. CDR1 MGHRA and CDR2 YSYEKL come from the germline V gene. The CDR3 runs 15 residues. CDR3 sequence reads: CASSQDPHTRDTQYF. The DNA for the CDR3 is TGCGCCAGCAGCCAAGATCCCCATACTAGAGATACGCAGTATTTT.

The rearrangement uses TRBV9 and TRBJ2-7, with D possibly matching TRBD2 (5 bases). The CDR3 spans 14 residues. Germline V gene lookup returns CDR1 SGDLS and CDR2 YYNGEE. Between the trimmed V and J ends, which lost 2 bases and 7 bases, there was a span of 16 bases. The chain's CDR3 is CASSVLASPGEQYF. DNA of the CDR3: TGTGCCAGCAGCGTCTTAGCGTCTCCGGGGGAGCAGTACTTC.